These 16 T cell receptor beta chains were sequenced from one sample in a study of molecular identifiers for immune sequencing clone quantification. TCRdb processed the PCR reads anew with MiXCR; each CDR3 protein has one entry. The table includes about half a million distinct CDR3 sequences, about 25% detected once. The sequencing sample was made of naive CD8+ T cells from blood, with Jurkat cell RNA spiked in. Subset: FACS-sorted CD8+CD4-CCR7+CD45RA+ naive T cells. These receptor sequences come from a human donor in good health. Some libraries in this study had Jurkat cell RNA spiked in.

The rearrangement uses TRBV7-9 and TRBJ2-2, with 8 positions matching TRBD2. This CDR3 contains 15 residues. V trimming: 7 bases; J trimming: 4 bases; junction bases outside the gene matches: 8. Germline-derived CDR1 and CDR2 are SEHNR and FQNEAQ (reference sequence). CDR3: CASNGGGPSTGELFF. The CDR3 DNA reads as TGTGCCAGCAACGGCGGGGGGCCGAGCACCGGGGAGCTGTTTTTT.

The chain carries TRBV19 and TRBJ2-7; D is possibly TRBD2 (5 bases). CDR3 length equals 15 residues. The V gene's germline CDR1 is LNHDA and CDR2 SQIVND (reference sequence). V lost 9 bases to trimming and J lost 5 bases, with 23 bases between them. CDR3 protein: CARSLKAEIVNEQYF. The CDR3 region has the DNA TGTGCCAGAAGTCTTAAAGCGGAGATAGTGAACGAGCAGTACTTC.

This chain uses TRBV27 with TRBJ1-2; D might be TRBD1 (5 bases). The CDR3 sequence is 14 residues long. CDR1 and CDR2 from the germline V gene are MNHEY and SMNVEV (reference sequence). V was pared by 6 bases and J by 0 bases, with 11 bases between. CDR3 in amino acids: CASSPTVTNYGYTF. The CDR3 nucleotides are TGTGCCAGCAGCCCGACAGTGACTAACTATGGCTACACCTTC.

Worth noting for this clonotype: A much larger clone lies one base from this, so it may be a read error. The V and J genes are TRBV6-5 and TRBJ2-3; a possible D gene is TRBD2 (7 bases). Trimming pared 8 bases from V and 4 bases from J, leaving 19 bases between. Germline CDR1 is MNHEY and CDR2 is SVGAGI. CDR3 length: 15 residues. CDR3 in amino acids: CASGGVPGGSDTQYF. CDR3 nucleotides: TGTGCCAGCGGGGGGGTCCCCGGGGGCTCAGATACGCAGTATTTT.

This clonotype occurred many times. The CDR3 is CSVEGAFSGAYNEQFF. CDR3 DNA sequence: TGCAGCGTTGAAGGGGCCTTTAGCGGTGCCTACAATGAGCAGTTCTTC. The V and J genes are TRBV29-1 and TRBJ2-1; D might be TRBD2 (6 bases). Germline loops: CDR1 SQVTM, CDR2 ANQGSEA. V lost 1 base and J 2 bases, leaving 15 bases between the germline ends. The CDR3 has 16 residues.

With regard to this clonotype: A junction boundary mismatches the germline segment, possibly from a read error. This chain's CDR3 is CAISEYRRNTEAFF. The CDR3 region has the DNA TGTGCCATCAGTGAATACAGGAGGAACACTGAAGCTTTCTTT. The rearrangement links TRBV2 to TRBJ1-1, with TRBD1 as a possible D gene (5 bases). CDR1 and CDR2 from the germline V gene are SNHLY and FYNNEI. CDR3 size: 14 residues.

This clonotype was recorded a few times. Given a much more abundant clone one base away, this may be a read error. The rearrangement links TRBV30 to TRBJ1-1, with D hard to call. This CDR3 is 11 amino acids long. Germline assignment: CDR1 GTSNPN and CDR2 SVGIG (reference sequence). For the CDR3, the DNA is TGTGCCAGGAGTGTACAGTCTGAAGCTTTCTTT. Amino acids: CARSVQSEAFF.

In this sample, this clonotype turned up a few times. The rearrangement uses TRBV18 and TRBJ1-4; 8 nucleotides line up with TRBD1. The germline V gene has CDR1 KGHSH and CDR2 LQKENI. CDR3 length: 14 amino acids. V gave up 6 bases and J gave up 6 bases; unmatched junction bases: 6. Here the CDR3 reads CASSQQGEYEKLFF. In nucleotides, the CDR3 is TGTGCCAGCTCGCAACAGGGGGAGTATGAAAAACTGTTTTTT.

As concerns this clonotype: Given a much more abundant clone one base away, this may be a read error. This sequence joins TRBV28 and TRBJ1-1; D is possibly TRBD1 (6 bases). The germline gives CDR1 MDHEN, CDR2 SYDVKM. The CDR3 loop spans 14 amino acids. In DNA, the CDR3 is TGTGCCCGCAGTTTCCAGACAGGCGACACTGAAGCTTTCTTT. Translated: CARSFQTGDTEAFF.

This rearrangement joins TRBV4-1 to TRBJ2-7; D perhaps matches TRBD2 (5 bases). Germline CDR1 MGHRA, CDR2 YSYEKL. The CDR3 is made up of 14 amino acids. Trimming took off 2 bases at V and 5 bases at J, with 13 bases between the two ends. The CDR3 DNA reads as TGCGCCAGCAGCCAAAGAGCGGCCCGCGACGAGCAGTACTTC. It specifies CASSQRAARDEQYF.

This clonotype was observed a handful of times. The chain has TRBV2 and TRBJ2-7; 8 bases match TRBD1. The CDR3 consists of 15 residues. V lost 8 bases, J lost 3 bases, and 12 bases stayed unmatched. The germline gives CDR1 SNHLY, CDR2 FYNNEI. The CDR3 DNA reads as TGTGCCAGCCTACCCGACAGGGGACACTTCTACGAGCAGTACTTC. This gives the protein CASLPDRGHFYEQYF.

This clonotype was seen a few times. The CDR3 DNA is TGTGCCAGCAGTGCTGAGGGCAGGTTTCGTATCACTGAAGCTTTCTTT. Encoded protein: CASSAEGRFRITEAFF. The rearrangement joins TRBV27 to TRBJ1-1; D is uncertain. Trimming took 5 bases from V and 4 from J, leaving 20 bases between them. The CDR3 has 16 residues. Per the germline V gene, CDR1 is MNHEY and CDR2 is SMNVEV (reference sequence).

This chain connects TRBV6-2 or TRBV6-3 to TRBJ2-3; 7 nucleotides match TRBD2. The CDR3 has 15 residues. The germline V gene encodes CDR1 MNHEY and CDR2 SVGEGT. V shed 8 bases, J shed 4 bases, and the junction held 12 bases outside the gene matches. CDR3 bases: TGTGCCAGCGATGGCCCGACTAGCTCGGCAGATACGCAGTATTTT. Translating gives CASDGPTSSADTQYF.

This clonotype was observed a handful of times. The V call is TRBV12-5, the J call TRBJ1-5; possibly TRBD1 for D (5 bases). The CDR3 sequence is 13 residues long. Looked up from germline, CDR1 is LGHNT and CDR2 is FRNRAP. Trimming left V 6 bases short and J 4 bases short, with 10 bases between. The CDR3 loop reads CASGVGANQPQHF. As DNA, the CDR3 is TGTGCTAGTGGAGTTGGGGCAAATCAGCCCCAGCATTTT.

CDR3 nucleotide sequence: TGTGCCAGCAGCACGTTTATATTTGGCCGGGAGACCCAGTACTTC. Amino acid sequence: CASSTFIFGRETQYF. The chain links TRBV28 to TRBJ2-5; D not resolved. Per germline, CDR1 MDHEN and CDR2 SYDVKM. The CDR3 contains 15 residues. V was clipped by 6 bases and J by 5 bases, with 19 bases between them.

This chain connects TRBV7-2 to TRBJ1-2, with 7 bases that match TRBD1. Germline V gene data show CDR1 as SGHTA and CDR2 as FQGNSA. The V and J ends lost 6 bases and 8 bases, in that order; junction bases with no gene match: 9. The CDR3 is 13 residues long. The CDR3 loop is CASSIDRDGGYTF. The CDR3 nucleotides are TGTGCCAGCAGTATCGACAGGGACGGCGGCTACACCTTC.